Given below is one TCR beta chain in context. The data derive from a study of blood T cell repertoires in COVID-19. Data came from immunoSEQ multiplex PCR; TCRdb stores just in-frame clones and leaves some out. There are about 170,000 clones in the sample; approximately 79% occur only once, and less than 3% lies in the top ten. The junction had 2 bases not matched to a gene; V was cut back by 0 bases and J by 1 base. CDR1 is LGHDT and CDR2 is YNNKEL in the germline V gene (reference sequence). The CDR3 is 15 residues long. This rearrangement joins TRBV3-1 (or the pseudogene TRBV3-2) to TRBJ2-7, with TRBD2 matching 8 bases. The sample consisted of peripheral blood. The receptor comes from an elderly woman with acute or convalescent COVID-19. This CDR3 is CASSQEGGRSYEQYF. CDR3 bases: TGTGCCAGCAGCCAAGAAGGCGGGAGGTCCTACGAGCAGTACTTC.